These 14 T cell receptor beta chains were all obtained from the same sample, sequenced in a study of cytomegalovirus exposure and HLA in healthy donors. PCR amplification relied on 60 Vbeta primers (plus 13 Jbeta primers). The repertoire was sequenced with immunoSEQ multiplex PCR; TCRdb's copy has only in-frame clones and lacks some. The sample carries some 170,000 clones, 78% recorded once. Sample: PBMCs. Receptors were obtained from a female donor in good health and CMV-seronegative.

In nucleotides, the CDR3 is TGCGCCAGCAGCCAGGTCTCGACAGGGCTGGAAGGCTACACCTTC. Translating it yields CASSQVSTGLEGYTF. This chain uses TRBV4-1 with TRBJ1-2; 7 bases line up with TRBD1. Germline trimming cut 3 bases from V and 8 bases from J; bases unmatched to any gene: 12. The CDR3 has 15 amino acids. The V gene's germline CDR1 is MGHRA and CDR2 YSYEKL.

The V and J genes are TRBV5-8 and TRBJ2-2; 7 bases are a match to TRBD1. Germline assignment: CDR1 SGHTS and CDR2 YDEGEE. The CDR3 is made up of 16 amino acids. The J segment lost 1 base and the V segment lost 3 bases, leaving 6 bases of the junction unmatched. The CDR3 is CASSSSDRVNTGELFF. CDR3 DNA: TGTGCCAGCAGCTCCTCTGACAGGGTGAACACCGGGGAGCTGTTTTTT.

CDR3 nucleotides: TGTGCCAGCAGTTTGACGGGACAGTCTGGCTACACCTTC. Translating gives CASSLTGQSGYTF. The gene calls are TRBV27 and TRBJ1-2; 7 nucleotides match TRBD1. V dropped 3 bases and J dropped 7; count of bases not matched to a gene: 5. Germline V lookup: CDR1 MNHEY, CDR2 SMNVEV (reference sequence). This CDR3 is 13 amino acids long.

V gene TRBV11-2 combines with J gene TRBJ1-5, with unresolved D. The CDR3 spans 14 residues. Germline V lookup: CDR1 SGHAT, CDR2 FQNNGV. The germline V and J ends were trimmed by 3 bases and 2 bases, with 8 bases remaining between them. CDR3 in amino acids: CASSFGYRNQPQHF. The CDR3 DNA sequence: TGTGCCAGCAGCTTCGGTTATCGCAATCAGCCCCAGCATTTT.

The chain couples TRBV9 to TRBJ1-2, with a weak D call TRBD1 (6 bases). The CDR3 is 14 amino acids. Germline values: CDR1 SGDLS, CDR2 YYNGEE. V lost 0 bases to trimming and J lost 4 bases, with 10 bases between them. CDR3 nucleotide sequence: TGTGCCAGCAGCGTAGACAGGGCCCCCTATGGCTACACCTTC. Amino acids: CASSVDRAPYGYTF.

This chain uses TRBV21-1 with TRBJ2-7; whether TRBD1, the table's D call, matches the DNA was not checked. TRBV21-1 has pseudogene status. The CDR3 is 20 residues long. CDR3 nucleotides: TGTGCCAGCAGCTCCCGCGCCGCCGGGACAGGGGGGCGGGTCCCGTACGAGCAGTACTTC. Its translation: CASSSRAAGTGGRVPYEQYF.

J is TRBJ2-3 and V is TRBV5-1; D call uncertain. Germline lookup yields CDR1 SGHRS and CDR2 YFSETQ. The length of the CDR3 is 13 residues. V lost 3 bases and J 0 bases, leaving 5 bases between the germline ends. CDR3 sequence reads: CASSSYSTDTQYF. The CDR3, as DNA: TGCGCCAGCAGCTCCTATAGCACAGATACGCAGTATTTT.

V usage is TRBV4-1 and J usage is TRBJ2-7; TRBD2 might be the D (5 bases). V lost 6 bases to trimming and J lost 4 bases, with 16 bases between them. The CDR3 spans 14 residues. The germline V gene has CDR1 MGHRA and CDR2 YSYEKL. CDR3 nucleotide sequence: TGCGCCAGCAGAAGCAAGGACTCATCTTACGAGCAGTACTTC. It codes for CASRSKDSSYEQYF.

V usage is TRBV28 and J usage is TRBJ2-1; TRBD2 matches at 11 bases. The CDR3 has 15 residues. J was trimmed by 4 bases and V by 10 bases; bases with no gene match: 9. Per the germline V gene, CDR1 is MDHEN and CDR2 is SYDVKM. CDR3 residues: CATSRLAGPYNEQFF. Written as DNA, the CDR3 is TGTGCCACCTCTCGACTAGCGGGACCGTACAATGAGCAGTTCTTC.

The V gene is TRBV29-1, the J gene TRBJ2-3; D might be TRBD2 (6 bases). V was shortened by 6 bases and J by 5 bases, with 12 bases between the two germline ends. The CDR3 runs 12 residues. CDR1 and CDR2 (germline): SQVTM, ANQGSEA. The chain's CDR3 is CSVMTEGDTQYF. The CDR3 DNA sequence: TGCAGCGTCATGACGGAGGGAGATACGCAGTATTTT.

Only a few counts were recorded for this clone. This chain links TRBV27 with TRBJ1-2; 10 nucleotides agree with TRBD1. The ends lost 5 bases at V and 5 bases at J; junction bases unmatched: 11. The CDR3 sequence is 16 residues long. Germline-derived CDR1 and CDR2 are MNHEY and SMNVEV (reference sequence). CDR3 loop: CASSPGQGFSRYGYTF. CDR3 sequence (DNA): TGTGCCAGCAGTCCGGGACAGGGGTTCTCAAGGTATGGCTACACCTTC.

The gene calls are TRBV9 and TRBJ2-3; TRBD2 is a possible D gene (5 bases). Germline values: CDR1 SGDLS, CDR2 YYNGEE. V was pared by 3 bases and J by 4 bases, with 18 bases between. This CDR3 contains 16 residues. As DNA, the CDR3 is TGTGCCAGCAGCGCCGGGATTACGTACTTTTCAGATACGCAGTATTTT. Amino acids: CASSAGITYFSDTQYF.

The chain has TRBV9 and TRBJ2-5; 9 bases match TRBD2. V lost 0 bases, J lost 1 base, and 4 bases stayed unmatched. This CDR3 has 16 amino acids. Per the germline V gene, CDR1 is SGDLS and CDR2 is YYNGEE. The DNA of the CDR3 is TGTGCCAGCAGCGTAGGGGCGGGAGGGGCCCAAGAGACCCAGTACTTC. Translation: CASSVGAGGAQETQYF.

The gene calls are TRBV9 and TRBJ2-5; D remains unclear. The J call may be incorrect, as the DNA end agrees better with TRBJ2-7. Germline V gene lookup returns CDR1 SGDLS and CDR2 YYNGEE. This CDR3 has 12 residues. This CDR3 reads CASSPRPYEQYF. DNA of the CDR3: TGTGCCAGCAGCCCCCGCCCCTACGAGCAGTACTTC.